A single sample gave rise to the 8 T cell receptor beta chains below, sequenced in a study of blood T cell repertoires in COVID-19. This table comes from immunoSEQ multiplex PCR, and its TCRdb copy is limited to in-frame clones, with some not included. The sample yields approximately 12,000 clones, around 83% seen once. Material: peripheral blood. Every receptor here comes from a human donor in a cohort sampled during active COVID-19.

The chain combines TRBV6-4 with TRBJ1-2; TRBD1 might be the D (6 bases). From germline, CDR1 is MRHNA and CDR2 SNTAGT. The CDR3 length is 14 residues. V was pared by 3 bases and J by 4 bases, with 12 bases between. The CDR3 sequence is CASSEFTGSYGYTF. CDR3 nucleotide sequence: TGTGCCAGCAGTGAATTCACAGGGTCCTATGGCTACACCTTC.

The V call is TRBV3-1 (or the pseudogene TRBV3-2), the J call TRBJ2-2, with 7 nucleotides matching TRBD2. Looked up from germline, CDR1 is LGHDT and CDR2 is YNNKEL (reference sequence). This CDR3 region has 15 residues. The ends lost 4 bases at V and 5 bases at J; junction bases unmatched: 7. The CDR3 is CASSLGGAGTGELFF. CDR3 in DNA: TGTGCCAGCAGCCTGGGAGGGGCCGGGACCGGGGAGCTGTTTTTT.

The CDR3 DNA reads as TGCAGCGTTGACAGGCAGAACACTGAAGCTTTCTTT. Its translation is CSVDRQNTEAFF. The chain uses TRBV29-1 and TRBJ1-1; D is unclear. This CDR3 comprises 12 residues. Deletions cut 3 bases from V and 1 base from J, with 6 bases between. CDR1 and CDR2 (germline): SQVTM, ANQGSEA.

V is TRBV2 and J is TRBJ2-5, with TRBD2 matching 13 bases. CDR1 is SNHLY, CDR2 FYNNEI, per germline. The V and J ends lost 6 bases and 2 bases, in that order; junction bases with no gene match: 6. This CDR3 contains 16 residues. CDR3: CASRKGTSGTQETQYF. The CDR3 nucleotides are TGTGCCAGCAGGAAGGGGACTAGCGGGACGCAAGAGACCCAGTACTTC.

The chain links TRBV28 to TRBJ2-5; D might be TRBD1 (5 bases). This CDR3 contains 14 residues. Trimming stripped 2 bases from V and 4 bases from J, with 11 bases between. CDR1 and CDR2 (germline): MDHEN, SYDVKM. The DNA of the CDR3 is TGTGCCAGCAGTTTACGAGGTCAGGGAGAGACCCAGTACTTC. Translation gives CASSLRGQGETQYF.

This chain links TRBV4-1 with TRBJ1-3; the D is unclear. The V gene lost 1 base and the J gene lost 4 bases, with 8 bases spanning the gap. Germline values: CDR1 MGHRA, CDR2 YSYEKL. The CDR3 covers 14 residues. The CDR3: CASSQGELGNTIYF. In DNA, the CDR3 is TGCGCCAGCAGCCAAGGAGAACTCGGAAACACCATATATTTT.

This rearrangement joins TRBV2 to TRBJ2-3; 7 positions match TRBD2. This CDR3 contains 13 residues. The junction had 2 bases not matched to a gene; V was cut back by 7 bases and J by 1 base. Germline values: CDR1 SNHLY, CDR2 FYNNEI. CDR3 sequence: CASNSGGTDTQYF. The CDR3 nucleotides are TGTGCCAGCAACAGCGGGGGCACAGATACGCAGTATTTT.

This chain joins TRBV28 and TRBJ2-3; a possible D gene is TRBD1 (6 bases). The V and J ends lost 2 bases and 0 bases respectively, with 12 bases between them. Germline V gene data show CDR1 as MDHEN and CDR2 as SYDVKM. This CDR3 contains 16 residues. For the CDR3, the DNA is TGTGCCAGCAGTTTACCCGACAGGAGAAGCACAGATACGCAGTATTTT. Residues: CASSLPDRRSTDTQYF.